One sample yielded the 8 T cell receptor beta chains listed below, sequenced in a study of cytomegalovirus exposure and HLA in healthy donors. Method: immunoSEQ multiplex PCR; TCRdb's copy keeps in-frame clones and lacks some. In the table there are hundreds of thousands of clones, more than 80% of which are singletons. Sequenced input: PBMCs. These receptor sequences come from a woman aged 18-29 years in good health and CMV-seronegative.

In this sample, this clone turned up once. The chain couples TRBV29-1 to TRBJ1-1; TRBD1 might be the D (5 bases). This CDR3 has 14 amino acids. Germline values: CDR1 SQVTM, CDR2 ANQGSEA. With 1 base removed from V and 4 bases from J, the gap between germline ends came to 13 bases. The CDR3 spells CSVEVDLGVTEAFF. The CDR3 DNA follows: TGCAGCGTTGAAGTAGACTTAGGGGTCACTGAAGCTTTCTTT.

This clone was counted between two and nine times. V usage is TRBV7-9 and J usage is TRBJ1-2; possibly TRBD1 for D (6 bases). The CDR3 is 14 residues long. The V end lost 4 bases, the J end lost 2 bases, and 11 bases lay between the germline ends. Germline CDR1 is SEHNR and CDR2 is FQNEAQ (reference sequence). This chain's CDR3 is CASSSGVGNYGYTF. CDR3 bases: TGTGCCAGCAGCTCAGGGGTGGGGAACTATGGCTACACCTTC.

The rearrangement uses TRBV5-1 and TRBJ2-7; 10 bases are a match to TRBD2. CDR1 and CDR2 from the germline V gene are SGHRS and YFSETQ. With 5 bases clipped from V and 1 base from J, the junction kept 6 bases outside the gene matches. The CDR3 runs 15 residues. CDR3 in DNA: TGCGCCAGCAGGCTCGGACTAGCGGAGTCCTACGAGCAGTACTTC. It encodes CASRLGLAESYEQYF.

The V and J genes are TRBV28 and TRBJ1-4; tentative D call: TRBD1 (5 bases). Trimming took 6 bases from V and 11 from J, leaving 13 bases between them. Germline V gene sequence: CDR1 MDHEN, CDR2 SYDVKM. The CDR3 runs to 12 residues. Here the CDR3 reads CASSPAGGKLFF. The CDR3 nucleotides are TGTGCCAGCAGCCCCGCGGGGGGGAAACTGTTTTTT.

CDR3 sequence reads: CASSSTGTGGNEQYF. The CDR3 nucleotides read TGTGCCAGCTCATCAACTGGGACAGGGGGCAACGAGCAGTACTTC. The V and J genes are TRBV18 and TRBJ2-7; 12 bases line up with TRBD1. The CDR3 is 15 amino acids. V lost 5 bases and J lost 5; bases outside the gene matches: 7. CDR1 is KGHSH, CDR2 LQKENI, per germline.

This rearrangement joins TRBV9 to TRBJ2-1; TRBD2 matches at 9 bases. V trimming: 3 bases; J trimming: 5 bases; junction bases outside the gene matches: 3. Per the germline V gene, CDR1 is SGDLS and CDR2 is YYNGEE. This CDR3 spans 14 amino acids. CDR3 amino acids: CASSGLAAHNEQFF. The CDR3 region has the DNA TGTGCCAGCAGCGGACTAGCGGCTCACAATGAGCAGTTCTTC. Supplemented by reference TRBV9 and TRBJ2-1, the full variable domain reads DSGVTQTPKHLITATGQRVTLRCSPRSGDLSVYWYQQSLDQGLQFLIQYYNGEERAKGNILERFSAQQFPDLHSELNLSSLELGDSALYFCASSGLAAHNEQFFGPGTRLTVL.

The chain combines TRBV28 with TRBJ1-1, with a possible D match to TRBD1 (6 bases). The CDR3 loop spans 11 amino acids. Germline V gene data show CDR1 as MDHEN and CDR2 as SYDVKM. Trimming took 3 bases from V and 8 from J, leaving 7 bases between them. CDR3 in amino acids: CASSLTGEAFF. Here the CDR3 DNA reads TGTGCCAGCAGTTTGACAGGCGAAGCTTTCTTT.

The gene calls are TRBV30 and TRBJ2-1; TRBD1 is a possible D gene (5 bases). V was shortened by 1 base and J by 6 bases, with 10 bases between the two germline ends. The germline CDR1 and CDR2 sequences are GTSNPN and SVGIG (reference sequence). The CDR3 consists of 13 residues. The CDR3 loop reads CAWSGAGPNEQFF. The CDR3 DNA sequence: TGTGCCTGGAGTGGGGCAGGGCCCAATGAGCAGTTCTTC. Together with reference TRBV30 and TRBJ2-1, the CDR3 gives the full variable domain: SQTIHQWPATLVQPVGSPLSLECTVEGTSNPNLYWYRQAAGRGLQLLFYSVGIGQISSEVPQNLSASRPQDRQFILSSKKLLLSDSGFYLCAWSGAGPNEQFFGPGTRLTVL.